The present T cell receptor beta chain was sequenced within a study of cytomegalovirus exposure and HLA in healthy donors (dated by TCRdb to the late 2010s). For context, the study as a whole: An earlier analysis of some 600 of the donors reported 276 Gb of sequence data and 117 million unique TCR beta sequences obtained from some 200 million T cells. Approximately 300 gigabases of sequencing data and 70 million to 85 million unique TCR sequences were included in an early release covering roughly 700 HLA-typed donors. Among the roughly 430 genotyped donors, under 90% belonged to the genetic ancestry cluster associated with self-reported Caucasian donors. The aim of the study was to test whether cataloging public T cell receptors could identify signatures of past pathogen exposure. The study profiled the T cell repertoires of 500 to 800 subjects by immunosequencing and related them to cytomegalovirus serostatus. In addition to the first cohort of around 670 subjects, a separate validation cohort of approximately 130 different subjects was used. High-throughput TCR immunosequencing, statistical association of individual TCRs with disease status, and machine learning were combined to predict cytomegalovirus infection status. To study patterns of TCR occurrence, a later analysis re-analyzed previously published TCR beta repertoires from 650 to 750 donors and added high-resolution HLA genotyping. The later analysis used no new phenotypic data to find candidate immune exposures, relying instead on TCR beta sequences and their occurrence across donors. An earlier analysis of approximately 580 of the donors used high-throughput TCR beta sequencing to judge whether each TCR beta V gene segment behaved as functional or pseudogenic. Donor age, sex, ethnicity and CMV serostatus were compiled alongside the repertoire data. In a later genetic analysis, genome-wide SNP genotypes for about 60% of the 666 donors were used, and that subset was treated as a discovery cohort. Every discovery cohort repertoire had been produced on one sequencing platform. Class I and class II HLA loci were covered by the typing at four-digit resolution. Typing coverage differed by locus: A, B, C, DRB1 and DQB1 were typed in roughly 620-630 donors, DQA1 in about 500, DPA1 in nearly 610, and DPB1 in 400 to 480. Four to six DR-DQ haplotypes were handled as single units for association and clustering, since linkage in the cohort was strong. Across approximately 400 genotyped donors of the cohort, an average of about 220,000 unique TCR beta nucleotide sequences per donor were sequenced, and around 19% of those sequences were non-productive. Results the study describes overall, beyond this receptor: In a later analysis, around 15,000 TCR beta sequences were associated with specific HLA alleles at a false discovery rate of 0.05. Most CMV-associated TCR beta chains appeared to be HLA-restricted in a later analysis, and the HLA associations seemed to be driven largely by CMV exposure. The sequencing pipeline was judged likely to have produced a cluster of highly shared sequence variants as a technical artifact. Most TCR sequences were seen in very few donors, while some public TCRs were found in many individuals. A later genetic analysis reported fewer N-insertions in productive TCRs among donors in an Asian-associated ancestry cluster than the roughly 700-donor mean. A further reported finding was that TCR beta sequences accurately predicted the HLA-A and HLA-B alleles for most subjects in the first cohort. Because counts were too low, some 17 rarely observed V segments, including chromosome 9 orphons, were left out of the earlier analysis of about 620 of the donors. In a later analysis, the rate of TCR association differed among HLA loci, with DRB1 alleles having the most associated TCRs and HLA-C alleles having the fewest. Roughly uniform sequencing depth across donors was assumed in presence/absence analyses, although this assumption may not hold. Compared with equally common non-associated chains, HLA-associated TCR beta chains in a later analysis were more clonally expanded and had lower generation probabilities. Some IMGT-functional V segments, including TRBV6-2 and TRBV6-3, could not be told apart with the 87-base-pair reads, so those segments were excluded. HLA typing was unavailable for some donors at each locus, so association tests used only the typed subset. In the study, around 150 TCR beta chains were listed as associated with cytomegalovirus. A later genetic analysis associated a missense DCLRE1C variant with V-gene and J-gene trimming of TCR beta chains, and an independent cohort replicated the association. In a later analysis, several top co-occurrence clusters were reported to appear linked to parvovirus B19, influenza, CMV and Epstein-Barr virus. The classifier was reported to diagnose cytomegalovirus status with high specificity and sensitivity in both the original cohort and the validation cohort. It was suggested by the authors that the approach could potentially be generalized to other disease states and immunological phenotypes. In this cohort, only TCR beta chains were sequenced, and detectable features were limited by the absence of alpha or paired-chain data. Broadly in line with IMGT annotations, most TCR beta V segments showed up in productive rearrangements about 87% or about 30% of the time in an earlier analysis of approximately 600 of the donors. Three of the identified cytomegalovirus-associated TCR beta chains were confirmed in vitro to be specific for cytomegalovirus antigens. CMV serostatus was the only immune exposure information available for the cohort. Correlated functional status among segregating V segments might reflect linkage disequilibrium, but an unknown experimental factor could not be ruled out. Strong co-occurrence of HLA alleles, especially DR and DQ, made assigning TCR associations to individual alleles difficult.

The cohort comprised under 700 healthy bone marrow donors. Cohort members were all nominally healthy when sampled, although unrecorded immune exposures were likely present. The donor tested CMV seropositive, placing the donor among the approximately 290 seropositive members of the cohort. A peripheral blood sample was provided by each donor, and peripheral blood mononuclear cells were used for TCR beta sequencing. Genomic DNA was extracted from the blood cell samples with the Qiagen DNeasy Blood Extraction Kit. According to the germline V gene, CDR1 reads SGHRS and CDR2 reads YFSETQ. At the junction V is shortened by 6 bases and J by 1 base, with 13 bases in between. The CDR3 measures 14 amino acids from cysteine to phenylalanine. Only CDR3 DNA remains: 42 bases, in frame from the first base. The library was produced with the immunoSEQ multiplex PCR assay. For the multiplex PCR, a mixture combining 60 forward primers for TCR Vbeta segments and 13 reverse primers for TCR Jbeta segments was used. The CDR3 region of rearranged TCR beta genes was amplified from genomic DNA by a multiplex PCR assay. On the Illumina HiSeq System, the amplified TCR beta libraries were sequenced as 87-base-pair reads. In the paper's pipeline: A later analysis tallied around 87 million unique TCR beta chains across the 666 repertoires, and some 10 million of those chains were shared by two or more donors. To remove PCR and sequencing errors, raw reads were error-corrected and collapsed into unique sequences using a nearest-neighbor algorithm that merged closely related sequences. CDR3 sequences were aligned to IMGT reference sequences to assign V, D and J gene segments. For a sequence to be retained, at least a six-nucleotide match to both a V gene segment and a J gene segment was required. A rearrangement counted as productive if the CDR3 had no stop codons and remained in frame with V and J, and every other rearrangement counted as non-productive. CDR3 was defined according to IMGT convention as the region running from the second conserved V-encoded cysteine to the conserved J-encoded phenylalanine. In an earlier analysis of around 540 of the donors, sequences lacking an unambiguous match to a single V gene segment were excluded. In an earlier analysis of a few hundred of the donors, V segments were called functional above 56.7% productive rearrangements and were called segregating when the between-donor standard deviation exceeded 5%. A statistical classification framework was built for diagnosing cytomegalovirus status from the catalog of TCR beta chain sequences. A later analysis assigned V and J genes by comparing TCR nucleotide sequences with IMGT/GENE-DB human TR gene sequences. The TCRdist pipeline was used in a later analysis to assign CDR3 sequences and most-parsimonious VDJ recombination scenarios. In a later analysis, each TCR beta chain was defined by its CDR3 amino acid sequence together with its V-gene family, and reads without a unique V-gene family were excluded. As a way to deal with suspected cross-contamination and a sequencing artifact, a later analysis dropped 450 to 700 nucleotide sequences that were highly shared and had low generation probability. A later analysis calculated a clonal expansion index for each public chain from normalized within-repertoire ranks of inferred template counts. Generation probabilities in a later analysis came from a VDJ recombination model fitted to out-of-frame rearrangements, and those results were checked against IGoR. In a later analysis, hypergeometric tests were used to score TCR-TCR, TCR-HLA and TCR-CMV co-occurrence, with a repertoire-size bias correction applied to TCR pairs. To estimate false discovery rates, a later analysis permuted the HLA or CMV assignments 20 times. In a later analysis, co-occurring TCRs were grouped using DBSCAN, and TCRdist sequence similarity was added for clustering within HLA-allele-positive subsets. Repertoires with fewer than 30,000 or more than 120,000 public chains, plus five repertoires with anomalous nucleotide sharing, were excluded from co-occurrence clustering. TCRdb provides this immuneACCESS table in a form limited to in-frame rearrangements. Some clones are lacking; in checked studies, under half of them reflect an unresolved V gene, and why the rest are absent is not known. That table supplies the V and J calls and clone size; D and trimming were determined from the DNA. Here the sample has over 110,000 clones; just under 85% occur a single time. Around 10% of the sample is held by the ten biggest clonotypes.

About this clone itself: Its binding antigen is unknown. Nothing much larger sits one base from this clone, and base qualities are not available.

This clonotype was obtained from a woman aged 60 to 75 in good health and CMV-seropositive. The sequencing input was PBMCs. The V and J genes are TRBV5-1 and TRBJ1-1, and the D gene may be TRBD1, 6 bases matching. CDR3 region: CASKVDSANTEAFF. The DNA sequence is given as TGCGCCAGCAAGGTGGACAGCGCGAACACTGAAGCTTTCTTT.